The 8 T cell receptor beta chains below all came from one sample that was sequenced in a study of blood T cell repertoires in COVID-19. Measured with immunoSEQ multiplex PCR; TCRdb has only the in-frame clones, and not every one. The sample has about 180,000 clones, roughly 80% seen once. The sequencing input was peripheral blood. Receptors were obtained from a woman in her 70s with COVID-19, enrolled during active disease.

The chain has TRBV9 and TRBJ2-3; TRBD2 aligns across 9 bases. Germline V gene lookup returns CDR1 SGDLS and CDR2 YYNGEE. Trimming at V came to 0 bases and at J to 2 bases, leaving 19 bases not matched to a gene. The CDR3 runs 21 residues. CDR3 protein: CASSVATGREGLKGFTDTQYF. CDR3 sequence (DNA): TGTGCCAGCAGCGTAGCTACGGGGCGGGAGGGCCTAAAGGGGTTCACAGATACGCAGTATTTT.

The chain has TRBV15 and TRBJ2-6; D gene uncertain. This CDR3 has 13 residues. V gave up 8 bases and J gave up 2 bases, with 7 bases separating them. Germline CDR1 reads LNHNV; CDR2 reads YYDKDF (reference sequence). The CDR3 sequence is CATSGAGANVLTF. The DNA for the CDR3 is TGTGCCACCTCAGGTGCTGGGGCCAACGTCCTGACTTTC. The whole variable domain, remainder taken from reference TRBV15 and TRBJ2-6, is DAMVIQNPRYQVTQFGKPVTLSCSQTLNHNVMYWYQQKSSQAPKLLFHYYDKDFNNEADTPDNFQSRRPNTSFCFLDIRSPGLGDTAMYLCATSGAGANVLTFGAGSRLTVL.

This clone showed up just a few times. The CDR3, as DNA: TGTGCCAGCAGGCCTAGCGGGAAAACCGGGGAGCTGTTTTTT. Residues: CASRPSGKTGELFF. The chain is built from TRBV28 and TRBJ2-2; 9 bases are a match to TRBD2. From germline, CDR1 is MDHEN and CDR2 SYDVKM. The CDR3 has 14 residues. V was pared by 6 bases and J by 5 bases, with 4 bases of the junction left unmatched.

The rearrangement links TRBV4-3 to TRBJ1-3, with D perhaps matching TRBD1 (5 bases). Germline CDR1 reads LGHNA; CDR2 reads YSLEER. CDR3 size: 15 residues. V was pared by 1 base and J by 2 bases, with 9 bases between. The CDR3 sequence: CASSQAGGAGNTIYF. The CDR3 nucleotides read TGCGCCAGCAGCCAAGCCGGGGGGGCTGGAAACACCATATATTTT.

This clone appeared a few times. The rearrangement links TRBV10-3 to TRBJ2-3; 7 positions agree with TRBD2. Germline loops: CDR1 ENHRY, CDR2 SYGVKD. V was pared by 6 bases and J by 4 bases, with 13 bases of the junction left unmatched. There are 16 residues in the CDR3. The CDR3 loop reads CAISPASGGRADTQYF. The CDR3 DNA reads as TGTGCCATCAGCCCTGCTAGCGGAGGGCGCGCAGATACGCAGTATTTT.

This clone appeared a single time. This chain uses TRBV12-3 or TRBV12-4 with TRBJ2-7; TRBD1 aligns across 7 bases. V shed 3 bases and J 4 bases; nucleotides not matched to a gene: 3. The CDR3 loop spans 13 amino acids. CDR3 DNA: TGTGCCAGCAGTTTCGGACAGGCGTACGAGCAGTACTTC. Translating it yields CASSFGQAYEQYF.

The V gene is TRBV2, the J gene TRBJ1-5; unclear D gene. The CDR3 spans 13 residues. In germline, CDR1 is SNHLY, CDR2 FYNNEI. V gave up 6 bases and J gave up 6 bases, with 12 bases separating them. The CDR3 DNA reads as TGTGCCAGCAGGTTCGAGGGAATTCAGCCCCAGCATTTT. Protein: CASRFEGIQPQHF.

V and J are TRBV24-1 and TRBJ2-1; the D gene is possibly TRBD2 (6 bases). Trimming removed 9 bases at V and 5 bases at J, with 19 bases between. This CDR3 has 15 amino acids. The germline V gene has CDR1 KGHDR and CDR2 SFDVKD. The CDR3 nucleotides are TGTGCCACCGGCCACGGGGACTCGCTAAACAATGAGCAGTTCTTC. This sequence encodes CATGHGDSLNNEQFF.